The source of this T cell receptor beta chain is a study of cytomegalovirus exposure and HLA in healthy donors. The V end lost 1 base, the J end lost 2 bases, and 11 bases lay between the germline ends. CDR3 length equals 15 residues. Germline lookup yields CDR1 LGHNA and CDR2 YSLEER. The assay was immunoSEQ multiplex PCR, and TCRdb's table has in-frame clones only and misses some. Of 100,000 to 150,000 clones in the sample, roughly 90% are singletons; the top ten hold approximately 3.3%. The study's findings and limits: Later, an analysis found that TCR clusters from the first cohort tended to co-occur in the roughly 110 validation repertoires.

Points on this clone: No antigen is known for it.

This receptor was taken from a man in his thirties or forties in good health and CMV-seronegative. Sequencing used PBMCs. The V call is TRBV4-3, the J call TRBJ1-2; D might be TRBD1 (5 bases). The CDR3 DNA sequence: TGCGCCAGCAGCCAAGGATGGCAGGGCAACTATGGCTACACCTTC. This sequence encodes CASSQGWQGNYGYTF.